Reported below is one T cell receptor (beta chain). What it recognizes is unknown. All DNA from each sorted CD8+ subset was loaded. Sequencing used immunoSEQ multiplex PCR; TCRdb keeps in-frame clones, though not all of them. The sample consists of roughly 1,400 clones, approximately 68% of them appearing once. The time point is: pre-treatment baseline. This CDR3 region has 17 residues. Germline CDR1 SGHTS, CDR2 YDEGEE. Trimming left V 1 base short and J 0 bases short, with 16 bases between. The data belong to a study of blood T cell dynamics during melanoma immunotherapy. Study findings and constraints: Among sorted CD8+ subsets, immune-effector cells had the highest clonality and cell-free DNA similarity. Whether repertoire-driving clones were melanoma-specific could not be determined.

J is TRBJ1-2 and V is TRBV5-8; a possible D gene is TRBD1 (6 bases). This receptor was identified in a human donor with melanoma. The sample here was central memory CD8+ T cells from blood, taken from a patient treated with checkpoint blockade. The CDR3 protein is CASSLPRIQGSNYGYTF. The CDR3 bases are TGTGCCAGCAGCTTGCCGAGGATACAGGGATCTAACTATGGCTACACCTTC.